A selection of T cell receptor beta chains follows, all from one sample in a study of neurological immune-mediated disorders. TCRdb fed the 5' RACE reads into MiXCR, producing one record per CDR3 protein. The data show approximately 50,000 distinct CDR3 sequences, about 8% seen once. The sequencing sample was made of PBMCs. The receptors originated from a woman aged 35 to 49 in good health. Both conserved end residues are part of each CDR3. The D gene is left open where the match is weak. Clone size is stated in some rows and not others, as once, few, many or a class when expanded.

cdr3_aa,cdr3_nt,v_call,d_call,clone_size,j_call
CAIRQGVGNQPQHF,TGTGCCATCAGACAGGGTGTGGGGAATCAGCCCCAGCATTTT,TRBV10-3,.,many,TRBJ1-5
CASSLVPFYEQYF,TGCGCCAGCAGCTTGGTCCCATTCTACGAGCAGTACTTC,TRBV5-1,.,many,TRBJ2-7
CSAPGLARVGDIQYF,TGCAGTGCTCCCGGACTGGCGAGGGTGGGAGACATTCAGTACTTC,TRBV20-1,.,many,TRBJ2-4
CASSFDLSGRRFF,TGTGCCAGCAGTTTCGACCTTAGCGGGAGACGGTTCTTC,TRBV6-5,TRBD2,many,TRBJ2-1
CASSLRRRGGTGELFF,TGTGCCAGCAGCCTACGTCGGAGGGGTGGAACCGGGGAGCTGTTTTTT,TRBV7-8,.,many,TRBJ2-2
CSAEAGGASSGNTIYF,TGCAGTGCCGAGGCAGGGGGCGCGAGCTCTGGAAACACCATATATTTT,TRBV20-1,TRBD1,many,TRBJ1-3
CSARENAETQYF,TGCAGTGCTAGAGAGAACGCGGAGACCCAGTACTTC,TRBV20-1,.,many,TRBJ2-5
CASSPGTGGEKLFF,TGTGCCAGCAGCCCCGGGACAGGAGGCGAAAAACTGTTTTTT,TRBV9,TRBD1,many,TRBJ1-4
CATSSIQGWSSYNEQFF,TGTGCCACCAGCAGTATACAGGGTTGGAGCTCCTACAATGAGCAGTTCTTC,TRBV15,.,many,TRBJ2-1
CASSSLDGVGDEQFF,TGCGCCAGCAGCTCGCTCGACGGAGTGGGCGATGAGCAGTTCTTC,TRBV5-1,.,many,TRBJ2-1
CASSQERWLESYNEQFF,TGCGCCAGCAGCCAAGAGCGGTGGCTAGAATCCTACAATGAGCAGTTCTTC,TRBV4-3,.,many,TRBJ2-1
CASSLGGRTGGTEAFF,TGTGCCAGCAGTTTAGGGGGGAGAACGGGCGGCACTGAAGCTTTCTTT,TRBV12-3/TRBV12-4,.,many,TRBJ1-1
CASSLGMGDNQPQHF,TGTGCCAGCAGCTTGGGGATGGGGGATAATCAGCCCCAGCATTTT,TRBV5-5,.,many,TRBJ1-5
CASSQEKRGDNEQFF,TGTGCCAGCAGCCAGGAGAAGCGGGGCGACAATGAGCAGTTCTTC,TRBV3-1,TRBD2,many,TRBJ2-1
CASSYPGTVQYF,TGTGCCAGCAGCTACCCCGGGACCGTGCAGTATTTT,TRBV7-3,.,many,TRBJ2-3
CASSLVGGAGSSYNEQFF,TGTGCCAGCAGCTTAGTTGGCGGAGCGGGATCAAGCTACAATGAGCAGTTCTTC,TRBV7-2,TRBD2,many,TRBJ2-1
CASPTGPGEAFF,TGTGCCAGCCCCACAGGGCCAGGTGAAGCTTTCTTT,TRBV11-1,.,few,TRBJ1-1
CASRITGTAEKLFF,TGTGCCAGCAGAATCACCGGGACCGCGGAAAAACTGTTTTTT,TRBV6-1,.,many,TRBJ1-4
CASSTEPRGGHETQYF,TGCGCCAGCAGCACGGAACCGCGGGGGGGCCACGAGACCCAGTACTTC,TRBV5-1,TRBD2,many,TRBJ2-5
CAIREDSSYEQYF,TGTGCCATCAGGGAGGACAGCTCCTACGAGCAGTACTTC,TRBV10-3,.,many,TRBJ2-7
CASSSTRNTIYF,TGTGCCAGCAGCAGCACCCGAAACACCATATATTTT,TRBV7-2,.,many,TRBJ1-3
CAGDRVGTGELFF,TGTGCCGGAGACAGGGTGGGCACCGGGGAGCTGTTTTTT,TRBV2,TRBD1,many,TRBJ2-2
CASSQDIGDRANF,TGTGCCAGCAGCCAAGATATCGGGGACAGGGCTAACTTC,TRBV4-2,TRBD1,many,TRBJ2-1
CANYSGRAYEQYF,TGTGCCAACTATAGCGGGAGGGCCTACGAGCAGTACTTC,TRBV9,TRBD2,many,TRBJ2-7
CSAPQTVSGANVLTF,TGCAGTGCTCCGCAAACAGTCTCTGGGGCCAACGTCCTGACTTTC,TRBV20-1,.,many,TRBJ2-6
CASSTLGETEAFF,TGTGCCAGCAGCACCCTGGGCGAGACTGAAGCTTTCTTT,TRBV7-2,.,many,TRBJ1-1
CAISSKDNGELFF,TGTGCCATCAGTTCAAAGGACAACGGGGAGCTCTTTTTT,TRBV10-3,.,.,TRBJ2-2
CASSSDRTSTDTQYF,TGCGCCAGCAGCTCGGACAGAACTAGCACAGATACGCAGTATTTT,TRBV5-1,.,.,TRBJ2-3
CASSDGEGHGEQFF,TGTGCCAGCAGTGACGGGGAGGGCCACGGTGAGCAGTTCTTC,TRBV6-4,TRBD2,many,TRBJ2-1
CSAGQGIYEQYF,TGCAGTGCTGGACAGGGCATCTACGAGCAGTACTTC,TRBV20-1,TRBD1,many,TRBJ2-7
CSARFPSGVNEQFF,TGCAGTGCTAGATTCCCTAGCGGGGTAAATGAGCAGTTCTTC,TRBV20-1,TRBD2,many,TRBJ2-1
CASSWAGLANTGELFF,TGTGCCAGCAGCTGGGCAGGACTCGCGAACACCGGGGAGCTGTTTTTT,TRBV7-8,.,many,TRBJ2-2
CASSPGLAGGTYEQYF,TGTGCCAGCAGTCCGGGACTAGCGGGGGGAACGTACGAGCAGTACTTC,TRBV12-3/TRBV12-4,TRBD2,many,TRBJ2-7
CASSVLAAEKLFF,TGTGCCAGCAGTGTTTTGGCGGCTGAAAAACTGTTTTTT,TRBV6-1,.,many,TRBJ1-4
CASSEAPGQGRETQYF,TGTGCCAGCAGCGAGGCCCCTGGACAGGGACGAGAGACCCAGTACTTC,TRBV9,TRBD1,many,TRBJ2-5
CASSEWRRSYNEQFF,TGTGCCAGCAGTGAATGGCGCAGATCCTACAATGAGCAGTTCTTC,TRBV25-1,.,many,TRBJ2-1
CASSSRSGSIFGTGELFF,TGTGCCAGCAGTTCCCGAAGCGGGAGCATATTTGGGACCGGGGAGCTGTTTTTT,TRBV6-2/TRBV6-3,TRBD2,few,TRBJ2-2
CASSEQGNEQFF,TGTGCCAGCAGCGAACAGGGTAATGAGCAGTTCTTC,TRBV7-3,.,many,TRBJ2-1
CASTTSGTSGETQYF,TGCGCCAGCACAACATCCGGGACTAGCGGGGAGACCCAGTACTTC,TRBV5-1,TRBD2,many,TRBJ2-5
CSVVSPPGHIIYTF,TGCAGCGTCGTCTCCCCGCCGGGACATATTATATACACCTTC,TRBV29-1,.,many,TRBJ1-2
CASSFSRDNEQFF,TGTGCCAGCAGTTTCTCTAGGGACAATGAGCAGTTCTTC,TRBV27,.,many,TRBJ2-1